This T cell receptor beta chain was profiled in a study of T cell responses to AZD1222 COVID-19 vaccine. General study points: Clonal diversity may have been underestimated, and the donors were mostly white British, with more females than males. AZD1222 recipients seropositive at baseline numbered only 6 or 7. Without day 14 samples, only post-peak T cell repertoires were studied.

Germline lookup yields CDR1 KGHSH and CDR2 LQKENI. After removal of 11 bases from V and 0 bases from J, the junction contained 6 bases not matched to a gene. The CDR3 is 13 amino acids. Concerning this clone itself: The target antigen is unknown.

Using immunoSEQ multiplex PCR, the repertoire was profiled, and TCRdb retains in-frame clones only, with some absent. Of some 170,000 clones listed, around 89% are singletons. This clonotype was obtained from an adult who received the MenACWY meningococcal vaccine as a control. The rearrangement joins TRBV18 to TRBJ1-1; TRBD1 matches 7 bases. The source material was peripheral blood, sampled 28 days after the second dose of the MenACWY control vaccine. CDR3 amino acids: CACRGTVNTEAFF. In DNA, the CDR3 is TGTGCCTGCCGGGGGACAGTGAACACTGAAGCTTTCTTT.